The 8 T cell receptor beta chains given below trace back to one sample, sequenced in a study of T cells in Graves' hyperthyroidism and ophthalmopathy. Authors of the study amplified TCR beta CDR3 regions from RNA transcripts. Initially, a first-round RT-PCR of the TCR CDR3 employed the HTBI primer set. TCRdb itself ran the multiplex PCR reads through MiXCR, one entry per CDR3 protein. Here the sample spans hundreds of thousands of distinct CDR3 sequences, around 20% being singletons. Sample: blood. These TCRs come from a woman aged 50 to 60 with Graves' hyperthyroidism that later progressed to Graves' ophthalmopathy.

This chain links TRBV29-1 with TRBJ2-5; D call uncertain. The CDR3 consists of 12 residues. CDR1 is SQVTM and CDR2 is ANQGSEA in the germline V gene. Trimming left V 5 bases short and J 0 bases short, with 7 bases between. The CDR3 sequence: CSVSRNQETQYF. The CDR3 nucleotides are TGCAGCGTTTCCCGGAACCAAGAGACCCAGTACTTC.

In regard to this clonotype: A junction end diverges from the germline sequence, so it may reflect a read error. This chain uses TRBV27 with TRBJ1-4; D unclear. The CDR3 contains 14 residues. Germline V gives CDR1 MNHEY, CDR2 SMNVEV (reference sequence). The CDR3 sequence is CAGSFSATNEKLFF. The CDR3 nucleotides read TGTGCCGGCAGTTTTTCGGCAACTAATGAAAAACTGTTTTTT.

Remarks on this clonotype: This may come from a read error, since a much larger clone is one base off. The chain joins TRBV3-1 to TRBJ1-2; D gene uncertain. V lost 6 bases and J 1 base, leaving 9 bases between the germline ends. The CDR3 contains 13 residues. Per the germline V gene, CDR1 is LGHDT and CDR2 is YNNKEL (reference sequence). CDR3 loop: CASSTAGNYGYTF. The DNA for the CDR3 is TGTGCCAGCAGTACTGCGGGTAACTATGGCTACACCTTC. Supplemented by reference TRBV3-1 and TRBJ1-2, the full variable domain reads DTAVSQTPKYLVTQMGNDKSIKCEQNLGHDTMYWYKQDSKKFLKIMFSYNNKELIINETVPNRFSPKSPDKAHLNLHINSLELGDSAVYFCASSTAGNYGYTFGSGTRLTVV.

This clonotype turned up a few times. The chain links TRBV6-5 to TRBJ1-2; 9 nucleotides match TRBD1. The length of the CDR3 is 15 residues. Germline CDR1 MNHEY, CDR2 SVGAGI. V was pared by 6 bases and J by 2 bases, with 7 bases of the junction left unmatched. The CDR3: CASRKQGARNYGYTF. The CDR3 nucleotides read TGTGCCAGCAGAAAACAGGGGGCTCGGAACTATGGCTACACCTTC.

In this sample, this clonotype turned up a few times. This chain joins TRBV7-9 and TRBJ1-4; D is unclear. Per the germline V gene, CDR1 is SEHNR and CDR2 is FQNEAQ (reference sequence). The CDR3 spans 15 residues. V was shortened by 5 bases and J by 6 bases, with 16 bases between the two germline ends. The CDR3 nucleotides read TGTGCCAGCAGCGCACGCGGGGTTGGCGATGAAAAACTGTTTTTT. Its protein is CASSARGVGDEKLFF.

V gene TRBV20-1 combines with J gene TRBJ1-4, with D possibly being TRBD1 (5 bases). CDR3 length: 14 amino acids. V shed 4 bases and J shed 2 bases, with 11 bases lying between them. The V gene's germline CDR1 is DFQATT and CDR2 SNEGSKA (reference sequence). The DNA for the CDR3 is TGCAGTGCTACCCCCAGGGCGACTAATGAAAAACTGTTTTTT. Translated, it gives CSATPRATNEKLFF.

This clonotype was picked up a small number of times. An end of the junction differs from the germline gene, which may be a read error. J is TRBJ1-3 and V is TRBV3-1, with no clear D. From germline, CDR1 is LGHDT and CDR2 YNNKEL (reference sequence). This CDR3 contains 15 residues. CDR3 in amino acids: CVSSQGYYSGNTIYF. CDR3 nucleotide sequence: TGTGTCAGCAGCCAAGGTTACTACTCTGGAAACACCATATATTTT. The full variable domain, in which reference TRBV3-1 and TRBJ1-3 provide the parts outside the CDR3, is DTAVSQTPKYLVTQMGNDKSIKCEQNLGHDTMYWYKQDSKKFLKIMFSYNNKELIINETVPNRFSPKSPDKAHLNLHINSLELGDSAVYFCVSSQGYYSGNTIYFGEGSWLTVV.

This clonotype was seen a handful of times. The chain uses TRBV12-3 or TRBV12-4 and TRBJ1-5; no clear D gene. V was shortened by 1 base and J by 3 bases, with 13 bases between the two germline ends. The CDR3 has 16 residues. The DNA for the CDR3 is TGTGCCAGCAGTTTAGTCGTGGGTTCCTACAATCAGCCCCAGCATTTT. Its translation: CASSLVVGSYNQPQHF.